The T cell receptor beta chain described here comes from a study of blood T cell repertoires in COVID-19. Across the study: Sources were T cells, B-cell-depleted T cells, or PBMCs; the material itself was cDNA or gDNA.

The CDR3 consists of 14 residues. Trimming removed 5 bases at V and 5 bases at J, with 12 bases between. Germline values: CDR1 SEHNR, CDR2 FQNEAQ (reference sequence). Sequenced by immunoSEQ multiplex PCR; TCRdb stores in-frame clones only, minus some. Of roughly 180,000 clones in the sample, roughly 84% were seen once. The chain combines TRBV7-9 with TRBJ2-2; no clear D. This sequence was found in a woman aged 45-59 years with COVID-19, enrolled during active disease. The sample taken for sequencing was peripheral blood. As DNA, the CDR3 is TGTGCCAGCAGCCCCTTTTCACAAACCGGGGAGCTGTTTTTT. This encodes CASSPFSQTGELFF.